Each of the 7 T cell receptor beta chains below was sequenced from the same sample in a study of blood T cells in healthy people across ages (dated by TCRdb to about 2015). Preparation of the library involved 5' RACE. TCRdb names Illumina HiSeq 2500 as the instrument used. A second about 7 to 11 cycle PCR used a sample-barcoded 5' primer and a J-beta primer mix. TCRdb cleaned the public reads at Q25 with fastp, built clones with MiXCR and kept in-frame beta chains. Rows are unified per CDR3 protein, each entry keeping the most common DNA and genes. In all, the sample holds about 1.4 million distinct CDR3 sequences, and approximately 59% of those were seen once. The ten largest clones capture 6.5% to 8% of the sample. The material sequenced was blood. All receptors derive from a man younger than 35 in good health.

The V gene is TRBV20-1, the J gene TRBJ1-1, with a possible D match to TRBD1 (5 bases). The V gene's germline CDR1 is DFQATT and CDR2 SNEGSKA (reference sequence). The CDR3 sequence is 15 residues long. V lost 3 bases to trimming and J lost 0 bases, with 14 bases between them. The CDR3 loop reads CSASPGRDLNTEAFF. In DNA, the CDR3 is TGCAGTGCTAGTCCGGGACGGGACTTGAACACTGAAGCTTTCTTT.

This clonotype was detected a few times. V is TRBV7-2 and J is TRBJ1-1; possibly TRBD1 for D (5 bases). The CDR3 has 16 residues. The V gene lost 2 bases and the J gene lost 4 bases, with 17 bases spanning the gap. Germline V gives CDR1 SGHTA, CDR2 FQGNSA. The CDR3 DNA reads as TGTGCCAGCAGCTTACAGGCGGTCAGGGCGGGCACTGAAGCTTTCTTT. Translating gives CASSLQAVRAGTEAFF.

The DNA for the CDR3 is TGTGCCAGCAGTGATGTGCGGACCGGGACCCGTGGGGAAAAACTGTTTTTT. This codes for CASSDVRTGTRGEKLFF. The chain recombines TRBV25-1 with TRBJ1-4; a possible D gene is TRBD1 (5 bases). Germline CDR1 MGHDK, CDR2 SYGVNS. This CDR3 region has 17 residues. The V and J ends lost 3 bases and 8 bases respectively, with 22 bases between them.

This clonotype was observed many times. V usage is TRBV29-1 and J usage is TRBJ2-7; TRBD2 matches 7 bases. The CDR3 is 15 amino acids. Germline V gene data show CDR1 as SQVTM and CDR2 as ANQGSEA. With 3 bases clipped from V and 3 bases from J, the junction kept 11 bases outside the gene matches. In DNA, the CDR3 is TGCAGCGTTGAGGCAGTGGGGGGAGGGTACTACGAGCAGTACTTC. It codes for CSVEAVGGGYYEQYF.

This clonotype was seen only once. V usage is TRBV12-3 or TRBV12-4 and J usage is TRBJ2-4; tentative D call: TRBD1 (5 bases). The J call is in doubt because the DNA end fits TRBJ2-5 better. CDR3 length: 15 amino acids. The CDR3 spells CASSARQTGQETQYF. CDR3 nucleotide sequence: TGTGCCAGCAGTGCACGACAGACTGGTCAAGAGACCCAGTACTTC.

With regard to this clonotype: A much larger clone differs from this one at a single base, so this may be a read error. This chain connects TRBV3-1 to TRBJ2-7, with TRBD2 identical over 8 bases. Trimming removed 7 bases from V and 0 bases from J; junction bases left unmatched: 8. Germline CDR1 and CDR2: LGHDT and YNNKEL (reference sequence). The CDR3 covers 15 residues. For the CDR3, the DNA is TGTGCCAGCATCCAGCGGGGGACCAGCTCCTACGAGCAGTACTTC. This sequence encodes CASIQRGTSSYEQYF.

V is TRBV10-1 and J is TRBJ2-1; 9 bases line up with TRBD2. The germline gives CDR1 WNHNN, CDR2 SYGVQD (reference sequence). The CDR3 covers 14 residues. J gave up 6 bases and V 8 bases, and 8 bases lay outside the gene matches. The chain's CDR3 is CASCGSGGPNEQFF. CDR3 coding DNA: TGCGCCAGCTGCGGCAGCGGGGGGCCCAATGAGCAGTTCTTC.